The rows below give T cell receptor beta chains drawn from one sample of a study of blood T cell repertoires in COVID-19. Some clones are missing from TCRdb's copy, which holds only in-frame ones; the method was immunoSEQ multiplex PCR. Counted here are about 71,000 clones, roughly 80% occurring once; the ten biggest clones make up around 13%. The specimen was peripheral blood. These receptor sequences come from a woman older than 75 with acute or convalescent COVID-19. CDR3s include the opening cysteine and the closing phenylalanine or tryptophan. Each record gives: clone size, J gene, V gene, D gene, CDR3 DNA, CDR3 protein. D genes are given only for firm matches. Expanded clones are given a class, and other clones once, few, many or no size at all.

-	TRBJ2-7	TRBV12-3/TRBV12-4	-	TGTGCCAGCAGTTTTACGGGAAAAGGCGAGCAGTACTTC	CASSFTGKGEQYF
-	TRBJ2-3	TRBV5-6	TRBD2	TGTGCCAGCAGCTACGTCGTAGCGGGAGAGACAGATACGCAGTATTTT	CASSYVVAGETDTQYF
-	TRBJ1-4	TRBV2	TRBD1	TGTGCCAGCAACGCCAGGGGGAGTGAAAAACTGTTTTTT	CASNARGSEKLFF
few	TRBJ1-6	TRBV21-1	-	TGTGCCAGCAGCAATAGGACAGGGAAGGTATCACCCCTCCACTTT	CASSNRTGKVSPLHF
-	TRBJ2-1	TRBV27	TRBD2	TGTGCCAGCAGTCGTCTAGCGGGAGGTAATGAGCAGTTCTTC	CASSRLAGGNEQFF
-	TRBJ1-1	TRBV19	-	TGTGCCAGTAGTATGGATAGGAGATCTGAAGCTTTCTTT	CASSMDRRSEAFF
-	TRBJ2-4	TRBV28	-	TGTGCCAGCAGTTCCGCGCCCTGGGCCTTAGCCAAAAACATTCAGTACTTC	CASSSAPWALAKNIQYF
-	TRBJ2-7	TRBV10-3	-	TGTGCCATCAGTCACCCCCCTGACGGACTGTACGAGCAGTACTTC	CAISHPPDGLYEQYF
-	TRBJ2-1	TRBV14	-	TGTGCCAGCAGCCTACTAGCATACAATGAGCAGTTCTTC	CASSLLAYNEQFF
-	TRBJ1-5	TRBV7-2	-	TGTGCCAGCAGCTTCAGGGTTAACAATCAGCCCCAGCATTTT	CASSFRVNNQPQHF
-	TRBJ1-1	TRBV27	TRBD1	TGTGCCAGCAGTCCCCGGACAGGATTAGGAGCTTTCTTT	CASSPRTGLGAFF
-	TRBJ1-1	TRBV5-1	-	TGCGCCAGCAGCTTGGGGGGGCATCGGGGAGCTTTCTTT	CASSLGGHRGAFF
few	TRBJ2-2	TRBV6-1	TRBD1	TGTGCCAGCAGTGCTGTGGGACAGGGGGCCACCGGGGAGCTGTTTTTT	CASSAVGQGATGELFF
-	TRBJ2-1	TRBV5-6	-	TGTGCCAGCAGCTTGGAGGCCTCTTGGACACCTGCCTCCTACAATGAGCAGTTCTTC	CASSLEASWTPASYNEQFF
-	TRBJ2-3	TRBV5-1	TRBD2	TGCGCCAGCAGCCCGAGGACTAGCGGTCGCACAGATACGCAGTATTTT	CASSPRTSGRTDTQYF
-	TRBJ2-7	TRBV5-1	TRBD1	TGCGCCAGCAGCCCGGGACAGAGGACCTCCTACGAGCAGTACTTC	CASSPGQRTSYEQYF
once	TRBJ2-7	TRBV27	TRBD1	TGTGCCAGCAGTTTACAGACAGGGAGCGGCGAGCAGTACTTC	CASSLQTGSGEQYF
-	TRBJ2-3	TRBV1	-	TGCACCAGCAGCCGGAGGGGACAGGGCGCCAAAAGTCTCACAGATACGCAGTATTTT	CTSSRRGQGAKSLTDTQYF
-	TRBJ2-7	TRBV5-4	TRBD1	TGTGCCAGCAGCTCTGGACAGGGGGCCTACGAGCAGTACTTC	CASSSGQGAYEQYF
-	TRBJ2-1	TRBV28	-	TGTGCCAGCAGTTTCATTAGGGGGCAGTTCTTC	CASSFIRGQFF
-	TRBJ1-6	TRBV2	-	TGTGCCAGCAGTGCGGCAGGGCACCTGGACCACTTT	CASSAAGHLDHF
-	TRBJ2-7	TRBV30	TRBD2	TGTGCCTGGTTAGCGGGATCAGGGTCCGAGCAGTACTTC	CAWLAGSGSEQYF
-	TRBJ1-5	TRBV2	-	TGTGCCAGCAGAGGGGATAGCAATCAGCCCCAGCATTTT	CASRGDSNQPQHF
-	TRBJ2-1	TRBV7-9	-	TGTGCCAGCAGCTATGATCTTGGGGGGGAGCAGTTCTTC	CASSYDLGGEQFF
-	TRBJ2-7	TRBV5-4	TRBD1	TGTGCCAGCAGCGCGAAGACCGGGACAGATAACTACGAGCAGTACTTC	CASSAKTGTDNYEQYF
-	TRBJ1-1	TRBV5-1	-	TGCGCCAGCAGCCCGGAGGGGAGTGGGAACACTGAAGCTTTCTTT	CASSPEGSGNTEAFF
-	TRBJ2-2	TRBV27	TRBD2	TGTGCCAGCAGTATCTGGACTAGCGGGAGAAACGGGGAGCTGTTTTTT	CASSIWTSGRNGELFF
-	TRBJ1-2	TRBV6-1	-	TGTGCCAGCAGTGAACCGGGCAGGGTCGGCTACACCTTC	CASSEPGRVGYTF
-	TRBJ2-5	TRBV11-2	-	TGTGCCAGCACCGGGACTCCGGACGTCAGTACCCAGTACTTC	CASTGTPDVSTQYF
-	TRBJ2-7	TRBV3-1/TRBV3-2	-	TGTGCCAGCAGCCAAGGGGCAGTCGGCGACGAGCAGTACTTC	CASSQGAVGDEQYF
few	TRBJ2-7	TRBV2	TRBD1	TGTGCCAGCATTGGGACAGGGTTCTACGAGCAGTACTTC	CASIGTGFYEQYF
-	TRBJ2-5	TRBV5-4	-	TGTGCCAGCAGCTTGACAAGCCAAGAGACCCAGTACTTC	CASSLTSQETQYF
-	TRBJ2-2	TRBV18	-	TGTGCCAGCTCACCCAGGCGTAGTCTGGACACCGGGGAGCTGTTTTTT	CASSPRRSLDTGELFF
-	TRBJ2-3	TRBV2	TRBD2	TGTGCCAGCACGGCGGGAGGGCGAACAGATACGCAGTATTTT	CASTAGGRTDTQYF
-	TRBJ1-1	TRBV10-3	-	TGTGCCATCAGTGAACCAGGGGCTCCGAACACTGAAGCTTTCTTT	CAISEPGAPNTEAFF
-	TRBJ1-1	TRBV3-1/TRBV3-2	-	TGTGCCAGCAGCCCAAATTTCAGGCTTTTATCCACTGAAGCTTTCTTT	CASSPNFRLLSTEAFF
-	TRBJ1-3	TRBV3-1/TRBV3-2	TRBD1	TGTGCCAGCAGCCGGGACAGCTTCTCTGGAAACACCATATATTTT	CASSRDSFSGNTIYF
-	TRBJ1-5	TRBV19	TRBD1	TGTGCCACCAGCGGCAGGGGGACTTCAAGCAATCAGCCCCAGCATTTT	CATSGRGTSSNQPQHF
few	TRBJ2-2	TRBV5-1	-	TGCGCCAGCAACAAAGGTAGCGGGAACACCGGGGAGCTGTTTTTT	CASNKGSGNTGELFF
-	TRBJ2-1	TRBV11-2	TRBD2	TGTGCCAGCAGCTTATGGGTAGCGGGGGCTAGCCTAGGCGGTGAGCAGTTCTTC	CASSLWVAGASLGGEQFF
-	TRBJ2-1	TRBV5-1	TRBD2	TGCGCCAGCAGCTACGGACTAGCGGAACCCTACAATGAGCAGTTCTTC	CASSYGLAEPYNEQFF
-	TRBJ2-3	TRBV30	-	TGTGCCTGGAGTCCGGCGCGGAGGTTCACAGATACGCAGTATTTT	CAWSPARRFTDTQYF
-	TRBJ2-7	TRBV7-6	-	TGTGCCAGCAGCTTAGTCCAGGGAGGCCACGAGCAGTACTTC	CASSLVQGGHEQYF
-	TRBJ2-6	TRBV6-2/TRBV6-3	TRBD2	TGTGCCAGCAGTGCTAGCGGGAGCGCCTCTGGGGCCAACGTCCTGACTTTC	CASSASGSASGANVLTF
medium-sized	TRBJ1-2	TRBV7-2	-	TGTGCCAGCAGCGCTACTACAGGGTCCCCCTATGGCTACACCTTC	CASSATTGSPYGYTF
-	TRBJ2-7	TRBV3-1/TRBV3-2	-	TGTGCCAGCAGCCTCGCCCACAGGGTCGAGCAGTACTTC	CASSLAHRVEQYF
-	TRBJ2-4	TRBV7-8	-	TGTGCCAGCAGCTTCGGACAGGGAAGTGGACTAGCGAGATACAAAAACATTCAGTACTTC	CASSFGQGSGLARYKNIQYF
-	TRBJ2-1	TRBV5-1	TRBD2	TGCGCCAGCAGCTTGGGAGGGAGGGACAATGAGCAGTTCTTC	CASSLGGRDNEQFF
-	TRBJ2-7	TRBV6-5	-	TGTGCCAGCAGCCGAGGACTCCTGGACTCCTACGAGCAGTACTTC	CASSRGLLDSYEQYF
-	TRBJ2-3	TRBV5-1	TRBD2	TGCGCCAGCAGCTTGGCGGGCCTAGCGGGAGGACGCACAGATACGCAGTATTTT	CASSLAGLAGGRTDTQYF
-	TRBJ1-4	TRBV19	TRBD1	TGTGCCAGTAGGGGGGACAGGCAATCTGAAAAACTGTTTTTT	CASRGDRQSEKLFF